The entry below gives a single TCR beta chain sequence along with its context. The data were produced by immunoSEQ multiplex PCR, yet TCRdb's version contains in-frame clones alone and is incomplete. The sample records 25,000 to 30,000 clones, 84% being singletons. This entry belongs to a study of blood T cell repertoires in COVID-19. V lost 4 bases and J 2 bases, leaving 19 bases between the germline ends. This CDR3 spans 17 amino acids. CDR1 SGDLS and CDR2 YYNGEE come from the germline V gene. The genes are TRBV9 and TRBJ1-5; D perhaps matches TRBD1 (6 bases). The sequenced material came from peripheral blood. This receptor was obtained from a man between 65 and 85 years old with active COVID-19. CDR3 nucleotides: TGTGCCAGCAGCCCCACCGGGGGGGGCGTCGGCAATCAGCCCCAGCATTTT. Its translation: CASSPTGGGVGNQPQHF. Supplemented by reference TRBV9 and TRBJ1-5, the full variable domain reads DSGVTQTPKHLITATGQRVTLRCSPRSGDLSVYWYQQSLDQGLQFLIQYYNGEERAKGNILERFSAQQFPDLHSELNLSSLELGDSALYFCASSPTGGGVGNQPQHFGDGTRLSIL.